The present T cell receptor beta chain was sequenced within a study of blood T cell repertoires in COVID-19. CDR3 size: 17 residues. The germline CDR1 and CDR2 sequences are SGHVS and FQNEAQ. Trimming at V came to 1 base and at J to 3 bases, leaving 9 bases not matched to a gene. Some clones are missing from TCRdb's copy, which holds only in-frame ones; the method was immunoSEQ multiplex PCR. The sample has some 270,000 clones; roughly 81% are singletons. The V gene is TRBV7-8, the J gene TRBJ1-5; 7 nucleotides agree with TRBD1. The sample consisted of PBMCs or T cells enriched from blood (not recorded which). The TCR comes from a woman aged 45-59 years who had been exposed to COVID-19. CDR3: CASSLVADRAYNQPQHF. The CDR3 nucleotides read TGTGCCAGCAGCTTAGTGGCCGACAGGGCCTACAATCAGCCCCAGCATTTT.